This T cell receptor (beta chain) was sequenced for a study of cytomegalovirus exposure and HLA in healthy donors. The protocol was immunoSEQ multiplex PCR, while the TCRdb copy is restricted to in-frame clones and leaves out a portion. This table holds around 150,000 clones, about 90% found once. The trim removed 7 bases at V and 4 bases at J, leaving 8 bases unmatched. The CDR3 length is 14 residues. Looked up from germline, CDR1 is MDHEN and CDR2 is SYDVKM. The V call is TRBV28, the J call TRBJ2-7; 9 positions agree with TRBD1. The specimen was PBMCs. The clonotype comes from a woman between 18 and 30 years old in good health and CMV-seropositive. The CDR3 reads CASNSGTGNYEQYF. CDR3 nucleotide sequence: TGTGCCAGCAATTCCGGGACAGGGAATTACGAGCAGTACTTC.